Listed below are T cell receptor beta chains from one sample, sequenced in a study of liver allograft versus peripheral blood T cells. TCRdb analysed the reads with MiXCR anew, one entry per CDR3 protein. The sample records about 1,300 distinct CDR3 sequences, roughly 14% being singletons. All receptors come from a human patient who had a liver transplant. Some T cells may be transferred from the graft donor. CDR3s include the opening cysteine and the closing phenylalanine or tryptophan. D genes are given only for firm matches. The listing skips clone size in some rows; elsewhere it reads once, few, many or a size class.

j_gene,v_gene,d_gene,abundance,CDR3nt,CDR3aa
TRBJ1-1,TRBV15,.,once,TGTGCCACCAGCAGAGATAGCGGCAGTCGACAGAACACTGAAGCTTTCTTT,CATSRDSGSRQNTEAFF
TRBJ1-2,TRBV12-3/TRBV12-4,.,medium-sized,TGTGCCAGCAGCCCAGGGGCTGGCTATGGCTACACCTTC,CASSPGAGYGYTF
TRBJ2-4,TRBV27,.,medium-sized,TGTGCCAGCAGTCCTCAGGGAGGAAAAAACATTCAGTACTTC,CASSPQGGKNIQYF
TRBJ1-2,TRBV6-1,.,medium-sized,TGTGCCAGCAGTGACGGGGACATATCCTGGGCCTATGGCTACACCTTC,CASSDGDISWAYGYTF
TRBJ2-3,TRBV29-1,.,many,TGCAGCGTTTACAGCGGCACAGATACGCAGTATTTT,CSVYSGTDTQYF
TRBJ1-4,TRBV19,.,medium-sized,TGTGCCAGTAGTATTGGGGGTAAAAAACTGTTTTTT,CASSIGGKKLFF
TRBJ2-1,TRBV19,.,medium-sized,TGTGCCAGTACAGCGGCCGGGACGAGCTCCTACAATGAGCAGTTCTTC,CASTAAGTSSYNEQFF
TRBJ1-1,TRBV25-1,.,medium-sized,TGTGCCAGCAGTGGCCAGTCGAACACTGAAGCTTTCTTT,CASSGQSNTEAFF
TRBJ1-6,TRBV6-2/TRBV6-3,.,large,TGTGCCAGCAGTTACGACGGCTTAGATAATTCACCCCTCCACTTT,CASSYDGLDNSPLHF
TRBJ1-5,TRBV5-4,.,medium-sized,TGTGCCAGCAGCTTGGGAGGGCTGAGGGATCAGCCCCAGCATTTT,CASSLGGLRDQPQHF
TRBJ1-1,TRBV27,TRBD1,large,TGTGCCAGCAGTGCTTTCCCCGGGACAGGGAACACTGAAGCTTTCTTT,CASSAFPGTGNTEAFF
TRBJ1-4,TRBV5-6,.,medium-sized,TGTGCCAGCGAGAGGAGGGGGGAAGCAACTAATGAAAAACTGTTTTTT,CASERRGEATNEKLFF
TRBJ1-6,TRBV7-2,TRBD1,medium-sized,TGTGCCAGCAGCTCACGACAGGGGTCCTATAATTCACCCCTCCACTTT,CASSSRQGSYNSPLHF
TRBJ2-2,TRBV24-1,.,medium-sized,TGTGCCACCAGTGACCCGGGACTGAGCGGTCCGGACACCGGGGAGCTGTTTTTT,CATSDPGLSGPDTGELFF
TRBJ2-1,TRBV5-5,.,medium-sized,TGTGCCAGCAGCCAAGGGACCGAGAGCTCCTACAATGAGCAGTTCTTC,CASSQGTESSYNEQFF
TRBJ1-1,TRBV19,.,large,TGTGCCAGTAGTGGCCAGGGGAACACTGAAGCTTTCTTT,CASSGQGNTEAFF
TRBJ2-5,TRBV6-1,TRBD2,medium-sized,TGTGCCAGCATAAGGCTAGCGGGAGGGGGGGAGACCCAGTACTTC,CASIRLAGGGETQYF
TRBJ1-5,TRBV7-2,.,medium-sized,TGTGCCAGCAGCCCGACAGATTATAGCAATCAGCCCCAGCATTTT,CASSPTDYSNQPQHF
TRBJ1-5,TRBV6-2/TRBV6-3,TRBD1,large,TGTGCCAGCAGTTACTTGGCCAGGGGGCAGGGTCAGCCCCAGCATTTT,CASSYLARGQGQPQHF
TRBJ1-3,TRBV18,.,medium-sized,TGTGCCAGCTCACCCGCCGGAGGGCTCGGAAACACCATATATTTT,CASSPAGGLGNTIYF
TRBJ1-2,TRBV7-2,TRBD1,large,TGTGCCAGCAGCTCAACACCGGGACAGGGGAGCTATGGCTACACCTTC,CASSSTPGQGSYGYTF
TRBJ1-2,TRBV30,.,medium-sized,TGTGCCTGGAGTCTCTCTCCTGGGTATGGCTACACCTTC,CAWSLSPGYGYTF
TRBJ2-4,TRBV6-6,TRBD2,medium-sized,TGTGCCAGCATGAATAGCGGGAGAAACATTCAGTACTTC,CASMNSGRNIQYF
TRBJ1-2,TRBV20-1,.,medium-sized,TGCAGTGCTGGAGCGGCAGCCACCTATGGCTACACCTTC,CSAGAAATYGYTF
TRBJ1-3,TRBV12-3/TRBV12-4,TRBD1,.,TGTGCCAGCAGTTCAGGGGGGGCGACTGGAAACACCATATATTTT,CASSSGGATGNTIYF
TRBJ1-5,TRBV7-9,.,medium-sized,TGTGCCAGCAGCTTACGAGATAATCAGCCCCAGCATTTT,CASSLRDNQPQHF
TRBJ2-3,TRBV6-6,.,.,TGTGCCAGCAGTTACAGCAGGGACACAGATACGCAGTATTTT,CASSYSRDTDTQYF
TRBJ1-1,TRBV19,.,large,TGTGCCAGTACCTTAATATGGGGGGGCCAGGCTTTCTTT,CASTLIWGGQAFF
TRBJ1-3,TRBV5-6,.,medium-sized,TGTGCCAGCAGCTCTCGGGGGACTGGAAACACCATATATTTT,CASSSRGTGNTIYF
TRBJ1-4,TRBV6-1,.,large,TGTGCCAGCAGTCCCGAGGGTGAAACTAATGAAAAACTGTTTTTT,CASSPEGETNEKLFF
TRBJ1-5,TRBV10-3,.,medium-sized,TGTGCCATCAGTGAGCGGGGGCTCTATCAGCCCCAGCATTTT,CAISERGLYQPQHF
TRBJ1-2,TRBV20-1,.,.,TGCAGTGTATCGGGGGGCAACTATGGCTACACCTTC,CSVSGGNYGYTF
TRBJ1-1,TRBV18,.,large,TGTGCCAGCTCACCACCGACGACGCCGCTCGGCGCTGAAGCTTTCTTT,CASSPPTTPLGAEAFF
TRBJ2-1,TRBV5-6,.,medium-sized,TGTGCCAGCAGCTTGGTAGCGAACCCCTACAATGAGCAGTTCTTC,CASSLVANPYNEQFF
TRBJ2-1,TRBV18,TRBD2,medium-sized,TGTGCCAGCTCGCTTCCGGGACTAGCGGGGAACAATGAGCAGTTCTTC,CASSLPGLAGNNEQFF
TRBJ2-7,TRBV5-5,TRBD1,.,TGTGCCAGCAGCTCGGACAGGGCCTCCTACGAGCAGTACTTC,CASSSDRASYEQYF
TRBJ1-2,TRBV27,TRBD1,large,TGTGCCAGCAGTTTATCGGTAGAAGGGGGCAATGGCTACACCTTC,CASSLSVEGGNGYTF
TRBJ1-2,TRBV6-5,TRBD1,medium-sized,TGTGCCAGCAGCCGGGGACAGGACTATGGCTACACCTTC,CASSRGQDYGYTF
TRBJ2-7,TRBV5-5,.,medium-sized,TGTGCCAGCAGCCGGGGGAGGACAGGGAGGGTTTCCTACGAGCAGTACTTC,CASSRGRTGRVSYEQYF
TRBJ1-1,TRBV6-1,.,large,TGTGCCAGCACCTCCCGGCGAGGAGAGGGCACTGAAGCTTTCTTT,CASTSRRGEGTEAFF
TRBJ2-7,TRBV6-2/TRBV6-3,.,large,TGTGCCAGCAGAGCAGGCTACGAGCAGTACTTC,CASRAGYEQYF
TRBJ1-1,TRBV7-9,.,.,TGTGCCAGCAGCTCGATCGGGGGGCCCACTGAAGCTTTCTTT,CASSSIGGPTEAFF
TRBJ1-1,TRBV6-6,TRBD1,.,TGTGCCAGCAGTTACGCCGGGACAGGTAGGATTGAAGCTTTCTTT,CASSYAGTGRIEAFF
TRBJ1-5,TRBV6-5,.,large,TGTGCCAGCAGTTACTCGTTCGCTCAGCCCCAGCATTTT,CASSYSFAQPQHF
TRBJ1-6,TRBV2,.,few,TGTGCCAGCAAGCAGGGTCCCAATTCACCCCTCCACTTT,CASKQGPNSPLHF
TRBJ1-3,TRBV6-2/TRBV6-3,.,large,TGTGCCAGCAGCGCCGACAGACTCTCTGGAAACACCATATATTTT,CASSADRLSGNTIYF
TRBJ1-2,TRBV6-1,.,large,TGTGCCAGCCGATCCCCCGGCATGGGCTACACCTTC,CASRSPGMGYTF
TRBJ2-7,TRBV6-2/TRBV6-3,.,large,TGTGCCAGCAGTTACTCGACTAGCTCCTACGAGCAGTACTTC,CASSYSTSSYEQYF
TRBJ2-7,TRBV10-2,.,medium-sized,TGCGCCAGCAGTGAAAGGAACGAGCAGTACTTC,CASSERNEQYF
TRBJ1-1,TRBV5-5,.,medium-sized,TGTGCCAGCAGCTTGATGATCTTGGTGAACACTGAAGCTTTCTTT,CASSLMILVNTEAFF
TRBJ1-2,TRBV2,.,.,TGTGCCAGCAGCGGGGGGAACTATGGCTACACCTTC,CASSGGNYGYTF
TRBJ2-7,TRBV7-2,.,large,TGTGCCAGCAGCTTAGAGGCCGGACAATCCTACGAGCAGTACTTC,CASSLEAGQSYEQYF
TRBJ1-2,TRBV10-3,.,medium-sized,TGTGCCATCAGTGTGAGTGGGGATAACTATGGCTACACCTTC,CAISVSGDNYGYTF
TRBJ1-3,TRBV18,TRBD1,medium-sized,TGTGCCAGCTCACCTCTTAGCGCTGACAGGGCTGGAAACACCATATATTTT,CASSPLSADRAGNTIYF
TRBJ2-3,TRBV11-3,.,few,TGTGCCAGCAGCTTAGGGGGTCAGCCCAGCACAGATACGCAGTATTTT,CASSLGGQPSTDTQYF
TRBJ2-7,TRBV7-9,.,few,TGTGCCAGCACCCCCGGAGGGGGACTCTCCTACGAGCAGTACTTC,CASTPGGGLSYEQYF
TRBJ1-3,TRBV7-2,.,large,TGTGCCAGCAGCTTAACAGGGCGGGCTGGAAACACCATATATTTT,CASSLTGRAGNTIYF